Listed below are T cell receptor beta chains from one sample, sequenced in a study of T cell clonotyping in hematopoietic cell transplantation. Sequencing was performed with immunoSEQ multiplex PCR; in TCRdb, only in-frame clones are kept and a portion is missing. The data hold some 40,000 clones, with 95% observed a single time. The sequenced sample consisted of peripheral blood mononuclear cells. Source of these receptors: a man in his thirties or forties in good health. Some clones in this sample may be carry-over from other donors' samples. Each CDR3 is given with its conserved first and last residue. Each record gives: CDR3 protein, CDR3 DNA, D gene, clone size, V gene, J gene. A D gene is named only where the DNA matches it firmly. Rows give clone size only sometimes, using once, few, many, or a class for an expanded clone.

CDR3: CASRSGGEDNSPLHF
DNA: TGTGCCAGCCGCTCGGGGGGCGAAGATAATTCACCCCTCCACTTT
D: NA
size: NA
V: TRBV6-4
J: TRBJ1-6

CDR3: CASSSRQGMGGYTF
DNA: TGTGCCAGCAGCTCTCGACAGGGAATGGGAGGCTACACCTTC
D: TRBD1
size: NA
V: TRBV11-2
J: TRBJ1-2

CDR3: CSLEAPRGKTDTQYF
DNA: TGCAGCCTCGAAGCCCCCAGGGGGAAGACAGATACGCAGTATTTT
D: TRBD1
size: NA
V: TRBV29-1
J: TRBJ2-3

CDR3: CASSPWTSQLQSGNTIYF
DNA: TGTGCCAGCAGCCCCTGGACATCTCAACTCCAGTCGGGAAACACCATATATTTT
D: NA
size: NA
V: TRBV11-3
J: TRBJ1-3

CDR3: CASSKTGMSYEQYF
DNA: TGTGCCAGTAGTAAAACAGGGATGTCCTACGAGCAGTACTTC
D: NA
size: NA
V: TRBV19
J: TRBJ2-7

CDR3: CASSQDRKYEQYF
DNA: TGTGCCAGCAGCCAGGACAGGAAGTACGAGCAGTACTTC
D: TRBD1
size: NA
V: TRBV5-4
J: TRBJ2-7

CDR3: CASSQETSGGAGEQFF
DNA: TGTGCCAGCAGCCAAGAGACTAGCGGGGGGGCCGGTGAGCAGTTCTTC
D: TRBD2
size: NA
V: TRBV4-2
J: TRBJ2-1

CDR3: CASRPAYNSPLHF
DNA: TGTGCCAGTAGGCCAGCATATAATTCACCCCTCCACTTT
D: NA
size: NA
V: TRBV19
J: TRBJ1-6

CDR3: CASSYLRETEAFF
DNA: TGTGCCAGCAGTTACCTCCGGGAAACTGAAGCTTTCTTT
D: NA
size: NA
V: TRBV6-6
J: TRBJ1-1

CDR3: CASSPRTTSGYEQYF
DNA: TGTGCCAGCAGCCCACGAACGACTAGCGGTTACGAGCAGTACTTC
D: TRBD2
size: NA
V: TRBV11-3
J: TRBJ2-7

CDR3: CASSFWGAGTEAFF
DNA: TGTGCCAGCAGCTTCTGGGGGGCAGGCACTGAAGCTTTCTTT
D: NA
size: NA
V: TRBV5-4
J: TRBJ1-1

CDR3: CASSQEYGRALETQYF
DNA: TGCGCCAGCAGCCAAGAGTACGGGAGGGCCTTGGAGACCCAGTACTTC
D: TRBD2
size: NA
V: TRBV4-3
J: TRBJ2-5

CDR3: CASSLAISGRELFF
DNA: TGCGCCAGCAGCTTGGCCATAAGCGGGCGGGAGCTGTTTTTT
D: NA
size: NA
V: TRBV5-1
J: TRBJ2-2

CDR3: CASSQDSLANTGELFF
DNA: TGCGCCAGCAGCCAAGACTCCTTAGCGAACACCGGGGAGCTGTTTTTT
D: NA
size: NA
V: TRBV4-1
J: TRBJ2-2

CDR3: CASSGDLVYEQFF
DNA: TGTGCCAGCAGCGGTGACCTAGTGTATGAGCAGTTCTTC
D: NA
size: once
V: TRBV7-3
J: TRBJ2-1

CDR3: CASSYGRVPNTGELFF
DNA: TGTGCCAGCAGTTATGGACGGGTGCCGAACACCGGGGAGCTGTTTTTT
D: NA
size: once
V: TRBV6-6
J: TRBJ2-2

CDR3: CASSEGTSDTDTQYF
DNA: TGTGCCAGCAGTGAAGGGACTAGCGACACAGATACGCAGTATTTT
D: TRBD2
size: few
V: TRBV6-4
J: TRBJ2-3

CDR3: CASSLGQGGFGNTEAFF
DNA: TGCGCCAGCAGCCTTGGACAGGGAGGGTTCGGAAACACTGAAGCTTTCTTT
D: TRBD1
size: NA
V: TRBV4-1
J: TRBJ1-1

CDR3: CASSWSESSYEQYF
DNA: TGTGCCAGCAGTTGGTCGGAGAGCTCCTACGAGCAGTACTTC
D: NA
size: NA
V: TRBV6-1
J: TRBJ2-7

CDR3: CASSTGAYSYNEQFF
DNA: TGCGCCAGCAGCACGGGGGCTTACTCCTACAATGAGCAGTTCTTC
D: NA
size: NA
V: TRBV5-1
J: TRBJ2-1

CDR3: CASSPFPRDRVPYEQYF
DNA: TGTGCCAGCAGCCCCTTTCCCCGCGACAGGGTTCCCTACGAGCAGTACTTC
D: TRBD1
size: NA
V: TRBV7-9
J: TRBJ2-7

CDR3: CASSRNQETQYF
DNA: TGTGCCAGCAGCCGGAATCAAGAGACCCAGTACTTC
D: NA
size: NA
V: TRBV7-2
J: TRBJ2-5

CDR3: CASSLAGTGNYEQYF
DNA: TGTGCCAGCAGCTTAGCCGGGACAGGGAACTACGAGCAGTACTTC
D: TRBD1
size: NA
V: TRBV7-8
J: TRBJ2-7

CDR3: CASSLFDSRNQPQHF
DNA: TGTGCCAGCAGTTTATTCGACAGTCGCAATCAGCCCCAGCATTTT
D: NA
size: once
V: TRBV6-5
J: TRBJ1-5

CDR3: CASSYSSTGLNGYTF
DNA: TGTGCCAGCAGTTACTCATCGACAGGTTTAAACGGCTACACCTTC
D: NA
size: NA
V: TRBV6-5
J: TRBJ1-2

CDR3: CASSEPGHRVTGELFF
DNA: TGTGCCAGCAGTGAACCTGGCCACCGGGTCACCGGGGAGCTGTTTTTT
D: NA
size: NA
V: TRBV25-1
J: TRBJ2-2

CDR3: CASSVGPSGSNEQFF
DNA: TGTGCCAGCAGCGTAGGGCCTAGCGGGAGCAATGAGCAGTTCTTC
D: TRBD2
size: NA
V: TRBV9
J: TRBJ2-1

CDR3: CASSYRGGLNEQFF
DNA: TGTGCCAGCAGTTACCGAGGCGGACTAAATGAGCAGTTCTTC
D: NA
size: NA
V: TRBV6-5
J: TRBJ2-1

CDR3: CASSATGAVNEQFF
DNA: TGTGCCAGCAGCGCGACAGGGGCGGTCAATGAGCAGTTCTTC
D: TRBD1
size: NA
V: TRBV7-3
J: TRBJ2-1

CDR3: CASSVKPPGQVTDTQYF
DNA: TGTGCCAGCAGTGTAAAGCCGCCGGGACAGGTCACAGATACGCAGTATTTT
D: TRBD1
size: NA
V: TRBV6-1
J: TRBJ2-3

CDR3: CASSIGEGIDGYTF
DNA: TGTGCCAGTAGTATAGGGGAGGGGATTGATGGCTACACCTTC
D: NA
size: NA
V: TRBV19
J: TRBJ1-2

CDR3: CASSDHQGETEAFF
DNA: TGTGCCAGCAGTGACCATCAGGGGGAAACTGAAGCTTTCTTT
D: TRBD1
size: NA
V: TRBV11-2
J: TRBJ1-1

CDR3: CASSQLYQPQHF
DNA: TGTGCCAGCAGCCAATTATATCAGCCCCAGCATTTT
D: NA
size: NA
V: TRBV16
J: TRBJ1-5

CDR3: CASSGQGTGELFF
DNA: TGCGCCAGCAGTGGACAGGGCACCGGGGAGCTGTTTTTT
D: TRBD1
size: NA
V: TRBV10-2
J: TRBJ2-2

CDR3: CASSYSTEYTEAFF
DNA: TGTGCCAGCAGTTACTCGACAGAGTACACTGAAGCTTTCTTT
D: NA
size: NA
V: TRBV6-5
J: TRBJ1-1

CDR3: CASSLMPARNYGYTF
DNA: TGCGCCAGCAGCTTGATGCCGGCTCGGAACTATGGCTACACCTTC
D: NA
size: NA
V: TRBV5-1
J: TRBJ1-2

CDR3: CASSKQGALNEKLFF
DNA: TGCGCCAGCAGCAAACAGGGGGCACTCAATGAAAAACTGTTTTTT
D: TRBD1
size: NA
V: TRBV5-1
J: TRBJ1-4

CDR3: CASSLGAATSTDTQYF
DNA: TGTGCCAGCAGCTTAGGAGCGGCTACCAGCACAGATACGCAGTATTTT
D: NA
size: NA
V: TRBV11-2
J: TRBJ2-3

CDR3: CASSIQGTGVYEQYF
DNA: TGTGCCAGTAGTATCCAGGGGACAGGGGTCTACGAGCAGTACTTC
D: TRBD1
size: NA
V: TRBV19
J: TRBJ2-7

CDR3: CASSHHTGVVEKLFF
DNA: TGCGCCAGCAGCCATCACACAGGGGTAGTTGAAAAACTGTTTTTT
D: TRBD1
size: NA
V: TRBV4-1
J: TRBJ1-4

CDR3: CASRKSPDTGIYNEQFF
DNA: TGTGCCAGCAGAAAATCTCCGGACACGGGGATCTACAATGAGCAGTTCTTC
D: NA
size: once
V: TRBV5-4
J: TRBJ2-1

CDR3: CASSPRDEAAFF
DNA: TGTGCCAGCTCACCAAGGGATGAAGCTGCTTTCTTT
D: NA
size: NA
V: TRBV18
J: TRBJ1-1

CDR3: CASSLGQGLTEAFF
DNA: TGTGCCAGCAGCTTAGGACAGGGGCTCACTGAAGCTTTCTTT
D: TRBD1
size: NA
V: TRBV7-9
J: TRBJ1-1

CDR3: CASSIRDYGYTF
DNA: TGTGCCAGTAGTATACGTGACTATGGCTACACCTTC
D: NA
size: NA
V: TRBV19
J: TRBJ1-2

CDR3: CASSYSSGREGDEQFF
DNA: TGTGCCAGCAGTTACTCCAGCGGACGGGAGGGGGATGAGCAGTTCTTC
D: TRBD2
size: once
V: TRBV6-5
J: TRBJ2-1

CDR3: CASSFRGDGRSYEQYF
DNA: TGTGCCAGCAGTTTTCGGGGGGACGGACGATCCTACGAGCAGTACTTC
D: TRBD2
size: NA
V: TRBV27
J: TRBJ2-7

CDR3: CASSDHTDTQYF
DNA: TGTGCCAGCAGTGACCACACAGATACGCAGTATTTT
D: NA
size: NA
V: TRBV2
J: TRBJ2-3

CDR3: CASSEGGAEDTQYF
DNA: TGTGCCAGCAGTGAGGGGGGGGCCGAAGATACGCAGTATTTT
D: NA
size: once
V: TRBV6-4
J: TRBJ2-3

CDR3: CASSAGPGANVLTF
DNA: TGTGCCAGCTCTGCAGGGCCTGGGGCCAACGTCCTGACTTTC
D: NA
size: NA
V: TRBV6-6
J: TRBJ2-6

CDR3: CASSLAGASKARQETQYF
DNA: TGCGCCAGCAGCTTGGCTGGGGCATCGAAGGCCCGGCAAGAGACCCAGTACTTC
D: NA
size: NA
V: TRBV5-1
J: TRBJ2-5

CDR3: CASSLARAGGYNEQYF
DNA: TGTGCCAGCAGCTTGGCCCGAGCGGGAGGGTACAACGAGCAGTACTTC
D: TRBD2
size: NA
V: TRBV5-4
J: TRBJ2-7

CDR3: CASSLGGNTQYF
DNA: TGTGCCAGCAGCCTGGGGGGTAATACGCAGTATTTT
D: NA
size: NA
V: TRBV7-9
J: TRBJ2-3

CDR3: CAISGGRSGELFF
DNA: TGTGCCATCAGTGGTGGGAGAAGCGGGGAGCTGTTTTTT
D: NA
size: NA
V: TRBV10-3
J: TRBJ2-2

CDR3: CASSEARWSGQHSGANVLTF
DNA: TGTGCCAGCAGTGAAGCGCGATGGTCTGGACAACACTCTGGGGCCAACGTCCTGACTTTC
D: NA
size: once
V: TRBV6-1
J: TRBJ2-6

CDR3: CASSVVDNRDGYTF
DNA: TGTGCCAGCAGCGTAGTAGACAATAGGGATGGCTACACCTTC
D: NA
size: NA
V: TRBV9
J: TRBJ1-2

CDR3: CASSWGTGNQPQHF
DNA: TGTGCCAGCAGTTGGGGAACAGGGAATCAGCCCCAGCATTTT
D: NA
size: NA
V: TRBV27
J: TRBJ1-5

CDR3: CASSEGGAMASSGNTIYF
DNA: TGTGCCAGCAGCGAAGGGGGCGCGATGGCTAGCTCTGGAAACACCATATATTTT
D: TRBD1
size: NA
V: TRBV5-4
J: TRBJ1-3

CDR3: CASSLLGRGLDNEKLFF
DNA: TGCGCCAGCAGCTTGTTGGGCAGGGGGCTTGATAATGAAAAACTGTTTTTT
D: TRBD1
size: NA
V: TRBV5-1
J: TRBJ1-4

CDR3: CAWTASKNYGYTF
DNA: TGTGCCTGGACCGCGTCTAAGAACTATGGCTACACCTTC
D: NA
size: NA
V: TRBV30
J: TRBJ1-2

CDR3: CASSPLVSRDDYGYTF
DNA: TGCGCCAGCAGTCCCCTTGTTTCCCGGGACGACTATGGCTACACCTTC
D: NA
size: NA
V: TRBV10-2
J: TRBJ1-2